The source of this TCR beta chain is a study of Ad26.COV2.S vaccination and SARS-CoV-2 variants. As for the study in general: The vaccine Ad26.COV2.S was put into the muscle once, or twice with 56 days between.

The CDR3 sequence is 13 residues long. In germline, CDR1 is MGHDK, CDR2 SYGVNS. V trimming: 4 bases; J trimming: 8 bases; junction bases outside the gene matches: 7. Points on this clone: Its target is unknown.

Study results and limitations: There was a possibility that the TCR breadth and depth analyses underestimated total T cell responses.

Some clones are missing from TCRdb's copy, which holds only in-frame ones; the method was immunoSEQ multiplex PCR. The table lists about 680,000 clones, 89% of them singletons. The treatment denotes: roughly 18 received Ad26.COV2.S at low or high dose, single or two shots; 5 received placebo; per-sample allocation not given. Sampling took place 63 days after the first vaccine or placebo injection. The clonotype was recovered from a person between 18 and 65 years old who received the Ad26.COV2.S COVID-19 vaccine or a placebo. This sample comprised peripheral blood, obtained in a trial of Ad26.COV2.S vaccine versus placebo. This chain links TRBV25-1 with TRBJ1-2, with 7 bases matching TRBD1. CDR3 residues: CASSAATGAGYTF. The CDR3 DNA reads TGTGCCAGCAGTGCAGCTACAGGGGCCGGCTACACCTTC.